A single sample gave rise to the 3 T cell receptor beta chains below, sequenced in a study of T cell clonality in common variable immunodeficiency. The data were produced by immunoSEQ multiplex PCR, yet TCRdb's version contains in-frame clones alone and is incomplete. Observed in the sample are tens of thousands of clones, none of them singletons. Sequencing used peripheral blood mononuclear cells. These receptors all come from a person between 18 and 75 years old in good health.

With regard to this clone: The read comes to an end 3 residues before the CDR3 does, leaving the germline J gene to fill in the end. The chain combines TRBV7-2 with TRBJ1-1, with D perhaps TRBD1 (5 bases). The CDR3 is 13 amino acids. Per the germline V gene, CDR1 is SGHTA and CDR2 is FQGNSA. V dropped 3 bases and J dropped 6 bases, with 11 bases sitting between them. The CDR3 here is CASSLGRGAEAFF. The sequenced part of the CDR3 DNA is TGTGCCAGCAGCTTGGGCAGAGGGGCTGAA.

A few counts support this clone. This likely traces to a read error, being one base from a far larger clone. The read ends 3 residues early relative to the CDR3; the germline J gene fills the gap. The chain uses TRBV18 and TRBJ2-3; D may be TRBD1 (6 bases). Looked up from germline, CDR1 is KGHSH and CDR2 is LQKENI. This CDR3 contains 14 residues. CDR3 bases read: TGTGCCCGCTCACCGACAGGTAGGACAGATACG. Translating gives CARSPTGRTDT. The CDR3 as a whole reads CARSPTGRTDTQYF.

This clone was counted at least ten times. At one end the junction does not follow the germline gene, possibly because of a read error. Read coverage stops 3 residues before the CDR3 terminus; the germline J gene supplies the remainder. The V call is TRBV4-2, the J call TRBJ1-2; D perhaps matches TRBD1 (6 bases). CDR1 LGHNA and CDR2 YNFKEQ come from the germline V gene. There are 13 residues in the CDR3. The CDR3 sequence is CASSQKRGYGYTF. CDR3 bases read: TGCGCCAGCAGCCAGAAGAGGGGGTATGGC.